What follows are 25 T cell receptor beta chains derived from one specimen sequenced in a study of patients and donors after allogeneic stem cell transplantation. TCRdb reprocessed the RT-PCR reads via MiXCR and lists one record per CDR3 protein. This table has about 400,000 distinct CDR3 sequences, 15% to 20% appearing once. The source material was blood, either unsorted or a sorted T cell fraction (not recorded which). These TCRs come from a human donor who was either an allogeneic HSCT recipient or a stem cell or donor lymphocyte infusion donor (not recorded which). It is not recorded whose cells these are; they may come from a transplant donor.

There are many counts of this clonotype. The rearrangement joins TRBV27 to TRBJ2-3; 9 nucleotides align to TRBD1. Trimming at V came to 3 bases and at J to 2 bases, leaving 6 bases not matched to a gene. This CDR3 has 16 amino acids. CDR1 is MNHEY and CDR2 is SMNVEV in the germline V gene (reference sequence). CDR3 amino acids: CASSFSTGGNTDTQYF. CDR3 DNA: TGTGCCAGCAGTTTCTCGACAGGGGGGAACACAGATACGCAGTATTTT.

For the CDR3, the DNA is TGTGCCAGCAGCTTAGATGTCTCCAAAGAGACCCAGTACTTC. Its protein product is CASSLDVSKETQYF. The rearrangement links TRBV7-6 to TRBJ2-5; D uncertain. This CDR3 has 14 residues. V was shortened by 1 base and J by 3 bases, with 9 bases between the two germline ends. CDR1 and CDR2 from the germline V gene are SGHVS and FNYEAQ.

This CDR3 is CSVRREGPDTQYF. The DNA of the CDR3 is TGCAGCGTTCGGCGGGAGGGCCCAGATACGCAGTATTTT. The rearrangement links TRBV29-1 to TRBJ2-3, with 9 bases identical to TRBD2. This CDR3 comprises 13 residues. After removal of 5 bases from V and 4 bases from J, the junction contained 4 bases not matched to a gene. Germline V gene lookup returns CDR1 SQVTM and CDR2 ANQGSEA.

This clonotype was recorded many times. The rearrangement joins TRBV24-1 to TRBJ1-5; D not certain. Germline V lookup: CDR1 KGHDR, CDR2 SFDVKD. There are 12 residues in the CDR3. Trimming took 7 bases from V and 0 from J, leaving 3 bases between them. CDR3 coding DNA: TGTGCCACCAGCCTTAGCAATCAGCCCCAGCATTTT. Encoded protein: CATSLSNQPQHF.

In its sample, this clonotype was seen a few times. The genes are TRBV7-9 and TRBJ1-2; TRBD1 matches at 8 bases. The CDR3 has 14 amino acids. J gave up 6 bases and V 5 bases, and 8 bases lay outside the gene matches. CDR1 is SEHNR and CDR2 is FQNEAQ in the germline V gene (reference sequence). The DNA for the CDR3 is TGTGCCAGCAGCCCTCAGGGGGCGCAGGATGGCTACACCTTC. It yields the protein CASSPQGAQDGYTF.

This clonotype has ten or more counts. The rearrangement links TRBV7-2 to TRBJ2-5; perhaps TRBD1 as D (6 bases). Trimming took 5 bases from V and 5 from J, leaving 15 bases between them. Germline V gene sequence: CDR1 SGHTA, CDR2 FQGNSA. The CDR3 runs to 14 residues. Here the CDR3 DNA reads TGTGCCAGCAGCGTGGACAGATCCGTCGAGACCCAGTACTTC. This sequence encodes CASSVDRSVETQYF.

This chain uses TRBV6-1 with TRBJ1-4, with TRBD1 identical over 8 bases. CDR1 and CDR2 (germline): MNHNS, SASEGT. The CDR3 consists of 13 residues. V lost 6 bases to trimming and J lost 7 bases; unmatched junction nucleotides: 4. For the CDR3, the DNA is TGTGCCAGCAGCTGGGACAGGCGTGAAAAACTGTTTTTT. Translated: CASSWDRREKLFF.

In this sample, this clonotype turned up a few times. The chain recombines TRBV15 with TRBJ1-2, with a weak D call TRBD1 (5 bases). The CDR3 length is 15 residues. V lost 6 bases, J lost 8 bases, and 22 bases lay in between. Germline CDR1 reads LNHNV; CDR2 reads YYDKDF (reference sequence). CDR3 sequence (DNA): TGTGCCACCAGTCGGAGGGACTCTCCGGGCCAGGGCTACACCTTC. This gives the protein CATSRRDSPGQGYTF.

This clonotype was seen only once. The J gene is TRBJ1-1, the V gene TRBV6-2 or TRBV6-3, with D uncertain. V lost 7 bases, J lost 3 bases, and 15 bases lay in between. This CDR3 contains 14 residues. Germline V gene lookup returns CDR1 MNHEY and CDR2 SVGEGT. The CDR3 region has the DNA TGTGCCAGCAACTTCGGTCTCGGGGACACTGAAGCTTTCTTT. This sequence encodes CASNFGLGDTEAFF.

This chain links TRBV3-1 with TRBJ1-3, with D maybe TRBD1 (5 bases). This CDR3 spans 12 amino acids. The V and J ends lost 4 bases and 7 bases respectively, with 8 bases between them. Looked up from germline, CDR1 is LGHDT and CDR2 is YNNKEL (reference sequence). As DNA, the CDR3 is TGTGCCAGCAGCCCCAACAGGAACACCATATATTTT. Encoded protein: CASSPNRNTIYF.

This chain uses TRBV7-9 with TRBJ2-7, with 7 bases matching TRBD1. The germline CDR1 and CDR2 sequences are SEHNR and FQNEAQ (reference sequence). Unmatched junction bases numbered 13, after V lost 5 bases and J lost 0 bases. CDR3 size: 17 residues. The CDR3 loop reads CASSRQGWGNSSYEQYF. CDR3 in DNA: TGTGCCAGCAGCCGACAGGGTTGGGGTAATAGCTCCTACGAGCAGTACTTC.

In its sample, this clonotype was seen a few times. This rearrangement joins TRBV10-3 to TRBJ2-1, with 7 bases that match TRBD1. The CDR3 covers 15 residues. Germline-derived CDR1 and CDR2 are ENHRY and SYGVKD. Unmatched junction bases numbered 2, after V lost 0 bases and J lost 3 bases. CDR3 bases: TGTGCCATCAGTGAGTCGGGACAGATCTACAATGAGCAGTTCTTC. Translating it yields CAISESGQIYNEQFF.

This clonotype was picked up a small number of times. V is TRBV12-3 or TRBV12-4 and J is TRBJ2-4; D possibly corresponds to TRBD2 (5 bases). With 6 bases removed from V and 0 bases from J, the gap between germline ends came to 12 bases. CDR3 length: 15 amino acids. The CDR3 DNA follows: TGTGCCAGCAGCCCAAGGGCGGGAGCCAAAAACATTCAGTACTTC. Translating gives CASSPRAGAKNIQYF.

This clonotype was counted ten times or more. V and J are TRBV24-1 and TRBJ1-2; D is possibly TRBD1 (6 bases). V lost 4 bases and J 4 bases, leaving 12 bases between the germline ends. Germline-derived CDR1 and CDR2 are KGHDR and SFDVKD. This CDR3 spans 14 amino acids. CDR3 loop: CATSETGAFYGYTF. In DNA, the CDR3 is TGTGCCACCAGTGAGACGGGGGCCTTCTATGGCTACACCTTC.

The CDR3 loop reads CASSASDFTEQFF. In DNA, the CDR3 is TGTGCCAGCAGTGCGTCGGACTTTACTGAGCAGTTCTTC. This chain joins TRBV2 and TRBJ2-1; maybe TRBD2 (5 bases). V lost 4 bases and J 9 bases, leaving 13 bases between the germline ends. Germline CDR1 SNHLY, CDR2 FYNNEI. The CDR3 length is 13 residues.

This chain uses TRBV24-1 with TRBJ2-7; 7 nucleotides align to TRBD1. Germline CDR1 KGHDR, CDR2 SFDVKD. J gave up 4 bases and V 4 bases, and 3 bases lay outside the gene matches. The CDR3 spans 13 residues. The DNA of the CDR3 is TGTGCCACCAGTGAAAAGACAGGGTACGAGCAGTACTTC. Translated, it gives CATSEKTGYEQYF.

This clonotype was detected a few times. V usage is TRBV20-1 and J usage is TRBJ1-3; D not certain. Germline V CDR1 and CDR2: DFQATT, SNEGSKA (reference sequence). Trimming stripped 4 bases from V and 0 bases from J, with 10 bases between. This CDR3 comprises 14 residues. The CDR3 is CSATDIASGNTIYF. For the CDR3, the DNA is TGCAGTGCTACCGACATTGCCTCTGGAAACACCATATATTTT.

V is TRBV5-6 and J is TRBJ1-1; unclear D gene. Between the trimmed V and J ends, which lost 4 bases and 1 base, there was a span of 14 bases. This CDR3 spans 15 amino acids. Germline lookup yields CDR1 SGHDT and CDR2 YYEEEE. The CDR3 loop is CASSRIVGWNTEAFF. CDR3 sequence (DNA): TGTGCCAGCAGCCGTATTGTTGGGTGGAACACTGAAGCTTTCTTT.

This clonotype was observed a few times. V gene TRBV24-1 combines with J gene TRBJ1-1; D remains unclear. Germline CDR1 is KGHDR and CDR2 is SFDVKD. CDR3 length: 12 amino acids. The V end was cut by 3 bases, the J end by 11 bases, with 12 bases between. The DNA of the CDR3 is TGTGCCACCAGTGATGTCGGGTTTAGGGCTTTCTTT. Its translation: CATSDVGFRAFF.

In its sample, this clonotype was seen a few times. The genes are TRBV7-3 and TRBJ2-2; possibly TRBD1 for D (5 bases). Germline V lookup: CDR1 SGHTA, CDR2 FQGTGA. V lost 5 bases and J lost 4, with 8 bases in between. The CDR3 consists of 13 residues. For the CDR3, the DNA is TGTGCCAGCAGCCGAAGGGGCACCGGGGAGCTGTTTTTT. Residues: CASSRRGTGELFF.

The V gene is TRBV5-1, the J gene TRBJ1-6, with TRBD1 as a possible D gene (6 bases). The CDR3 has 15 residues. V lost 0 bases, J lost 4 bases, and 8 bases lay in between. CDR1 SGHRS and CDR2 YFSETQ come from the germline V gene. CDR3 region: CASSLEQGYNSPLHF. CDR3 DNA sequence: TGCGCCAGCAGCTTGGAACAGGGTTATAATTCACCCCTCCACTTT.

This clonotype was seen a few times. The chain is built from TRBV6-1 and TRBJ1-3; the D is unclear. V was trimmed by 6 bases and J by 0 bases, leaving 12 bases between them. The CDR3 loop spans 15 amino acids. Germline V CDR1 and CDR2: MNHNS, SASEGT. The CDR3 loop is CASSRTTGSGNTIYF. The DNA for the CDR3 is TGTGCCAGCAGCCGGACTACCGGCTCTGGAAACACCATATATTTT.

V usage is TRBV25-1 and J usage is TRBJ2-3, with 8 bases lining up with TRBD2. The CDR3 spans 15 residues. Germline V gene lookup returns CDR1 MGHDK and CDR2 SYGVNS. With V trimmed by 2 bases and J by 2 bases, 3 bases remained unmatched. CDR3 coding DNA: TGTGCCAGCAGTGAAAGAGCGGGGGTCACAGATACGCAGTATTTT. This translates into CASSERAGVTDTQYF.

This clonotype has a handful of counts. V gene TRBV2 combines with J gene TRBJ2-2; TRBD2 matches at 10 bases. This CDR3 has 18 amino acids. Per the germline V gene, CDR1 is SNHLY and CDR2 is FYNNEI. V trimming: 3 bases; J trimming: 9 bases; junction bases outside the gene matches: 16. CDR3 protein: CASSERREKRGGVRELFF. CDR3 sequence (DNA): TGTGCCAGCAGTGAGCGAAGGGAGAAGCGGGGGGGAGTCCGGGAGCTGTTTTTT.

V is TRBV10-3 and J is TRBJ2-7; 7 positions agree with TRBD1. Germline-derived CDR1 and CDR2 are ENHRY and SYGVKD. The CDR3 is made up of 14 amino acids. Unmatched junction bases numbered 10, after V lost 7 bases and J lost 4 bases. The CDR3 protein is CAITPDREAYEQYF. The DNA for the CDR3 is TGTGCCATCACCCCCGACAGGGAAGCTTACGAGCAGTACTTC.